The source of this T cell receptor (beta chain) is a study of metastatic and nonmetastatic thyroid tumors. At the level of the study: Where malignant and benign thyroid patients were concerned, repertoires were compared across blood and tumor or nodule tissue. Points from the study as a whole: Reported TCR beta diversity, measured in blood and tumor, was significantly higher for malignant thyroid tumors than for benign nodules.

Ahead of thyroid surgery, no patient had received treatment of any kind. MiXCR re-clonotyped the PCR reads for TCRdb. The repertoire holds tens of thousands of clones, with around 21% as singletons. The CDR3 is 16 amino acids. CDR1 and CDR2 (germline): MNHNS, SASEGT. A note on this clone: As yet, its antigen is unknown. A much bigger clone sits one base away, suggesting this may be a read error.

This TCR was recovered from a female donor with papillary thyroid cancer or a benign thyroid nodule (not recorded which). Some clones in this sample may be carry-over from other donors' samples. The sample comprised blood. The chain recombines TRBV6-1 with TRBJ1-3, with TRBD1 matching over 8 bases. In DNA, the CDR3 is TGTGCCAGCCTGAATGGTCAGGGGGCTTCTGGAAACACCATGTATTTT. This gives the protein CASLNGQGASGNTMYF.